This entry lists 20 T cell receptor beta chains sequenced from one sample in a study of blood T cell repertoires in COVID-19. The table came from immunoSEQ multiplex PCR; TCRdb's copy has only in-frame clones and leaves some out. This sample yields 400,000 or so clones, of which around 86% are seen a single time; around 2.9% belongs to the top ten. The material sequenced was peripheral blood. These receptors all stem from a human donor in a cohort sampled during active COVID-19.

V usage is TRBV2 and J usage is TRBJ2-5; TRBD2 matches 8 bases. This CDR3 region has 14 residues. The J segment lost 5 bases and the V segment lost 8 bases, leaving 10 bases of the junction unmatched. Per germline, CDR1 SNHLY and CDR2 FYNNEI. The CDR3: CASLAGFNRETQYF. Here the CDR3 DNA reads TGTGCCAGCTTAGCGGGATTCAATCGGGAGACCCAGTACTTC. Complete variable domain (other parts from reference TRBV2 and TRBJ2-5): EPEVTQTPSHQVTQMGQEVILRCVPISNHLYFYWYRQILGQKVEFLVSFYNNEISEKSEIFDDQFSVERPDGSNFTLKIRSTKLEDSAMYFCASLAGFNRETQYFGPGTRLLVL.

The chain employs TRBV12-3 or TRBV12-4 and TRBJ1-1; tentatively, D is TRBD1 (5 bases). This CDR3 comprises 13 residues. Trimming stripped 7 bases from V and 5 bases from J, with 14 bases between. The CDR3 nucleotides read TGTGCCAGCACCCTGGGGGGAATTACTGAAGCTTTCTTT. It is translated as CASTLGGITEAFF.

The gene calls are TRBV11-2 and TRBJ2-3, with TRBD1 as a possible D gene (6 bases). The CDR3 consists of 15 residues. Trimming removed 0 bases at V and 3 bases at J, with 10 bases between. Germline lookup yields CDR1 SGHAT and CDR2 FQNNGV. CDR3 sequence (DNA): TGTGCCAGCAGCTTAGATCCAGGGGTGACAGATACGCAGTATTTT. Translation gives CASSLDPGVTDTQYF.

The chain joins TRBV15 to TRBJ2-4; a weak D match, TRBD2 (6 bases). The CDR3 loop spans 16 amino acids. V lost 0 bases and J lost 2, with 11 bases in between. Germline assignment: CDR1 LNHNV and CDR2 YYDKDF (reference sequence). The CDR3 loop reads CATSRDLGGTKNIQYF. The CDR3 bases are TGTGCCACCAGCAGAGATCTGGGCGGGACCAAAAACATTCAGTACTTC.

This sequence joins TRBV5-8 and TRBJ1-1; D call uncertain. Trimming took off 4 bases at V and 1 base at J, with 14 bases between the two ends. The CDR3 covers 15 residues. Germline V lookup: CDR1 SGHTS, CDR2 YDEGEE. CDR3 sequence: CASSRLRSTNTEAFF. CDR3 coding DNA: TGTGCCAGCAGCCGCCTACGGAGTACGAACACTGAAGCTTTCTTT.

The chain combines TRBV18 with TRBJ2-2; TRBD1 aligns across 7 bases. Germline-derived CDR1 and CDR2 are KGHSH and LQKENI. The CDR3 is made up of 17 amino acids. The ends lost 2 bases at V and 7 bases at J; junction bases unmatched: 13. The CDR3 coding sequence is TGTGCCAGCTCACCAACAACCGTTCAGGACAGGAGCGGGGAGCTGTTTTTT. The encoded protein is CASSPTTVQDRSGELFF.

CDR3: CASKPRRRGGYTF. DNA of the CDR3: TGTGCCAGTAAGCCCCGAAGGAGAGGTGGCTACACCTTC. The chain uses TRBV19 and TRBJ1-2; D gene unclear. Germline V CDR1 and CDR2: LNHDA, SQIVND (reference sequence). There are 13 residues in the CDR3. Deletions cut 7 bases from V and 7 bases from J, with 16 bases between.

This clone was counted once. As DNA, the CDR3 is TGTGCCAGCAGCCCGGGACAGGGAGGAGGGGGGTATGGCTACACCTTC. It yields the protein CASSPGQGGGGYGYTF. This rearrangement joins TRBV3-1 (or the pseudogene TRBV3-2) to TRBJ1-2; TRBD1 aligns across 9 bases. Germline trimming cut 4 bases from V and 5 bases from J; bases unmatched to any gene: 11. The CDR3 spans 16 residues. Germline V gives CDR1 LGHDT, CDR2 YNNKEL (reference sequence).

The rearrangement links TRBV2 to TRBJ2-1, with D unclear. CDR3 length: 13 residues. The germline V gene has CDR1 SNHLY and CDR2 FYNNEI. V lost 7 bases and J lost 4, with 11 bases in between. In DNA form, the CDR3 reads TGTGCCAGCATTAAGGAGATATACAATGAGCAGTTCTTC. It yields the protein CASIKEIYNEQFF.

At least ten counts were recorded for this clone. The genes are TRBV2 and TRBJ1-5; unclear D gene. Trimming left V 2 bases short and J 3 bases short, with 11 bases between. The germline V gene encodes CDR1 SNHLY and CDR2 FYNNEI. The CDR3 loop spans 15 amino acids. The CDR3 DNA is TGTGCCAGCAGTGAAACAGTCTCCATCAATCAGCCCCAGCATTTT. Translating it yields CASSETVSINQPQHF. The variable domain in full, completed from reference TRBV2 and TRBJ1-5, reads EPEVTQTPSHQVTQMGQEVILRCVPISNHLYFYWYRQILGQKVEFLVSFYNNEISEKSEIFDDQFSVERPDGSNFTLKIRSTKLEDSAMYFCASSETVSINQPQHFGDGTRLSIL.

The V call is TRBV5-1, the J call TRBJ2-5; 8 bases agree with TRBD1. Trimming took 4 bases from V and 5 from J; bases not matched to a gene: 10. The germline V gene encodes CDR1 SGHRS and CDR2 YFSETQ. This CDR3 has 15 residues. CDR3 region: CASSPRQGSGETQYF. CDR3 nucleotides: TGCGCCAGCAGCCCCCGACAGGGGTCGGGGGAGACCCAGTACTTC.

V and J are TRBV10-3 and TRBJ1-5; D possibly corresponds to TRBD1 (6 bases). The CDR3 is 16 amino acids. The V end lost 4 bases, the J end lost 0 bases, and 13 bases lay between the germline ends. In germline, CDR1 is ENHRY, CDR2 SYGVKD. CDR3 protein: CAISASGEFSNQPQHF. In DNA, the CDR3 is TGTGCCATCAGTGCCTCAGGGGAGTTTAGCAATCAGCCCCAGCATTTT.

This sequence joins TRBV15 and TRBJ1-4; a weak D match, TRBD1 (5 bases). CDR1 LNHNV and CDR2 YYDKDF come from the germline V gene (reference sequence). V lost 4 bases to trimming and J lost 6 bases, with 12 bases between them. This CDR3 has 14 residues. The CDR3 sequence is CATSTREGYEKLFF. The CDR3 region has the DNA TGTGCCACCAGCACCAGGGAGGGTTATGAAAAACTGTTTTTT.

The rearrangement links TRBV13 to TRBJ1-2; 8 bases line up with TRBD1. CDR1 PRHDT and CDR2 FYEKMQ come from the germline V gene (reference sequence). Unmatched junction bases numbered 9, after V lost 4 bases and J lost 2 bases. The CDR3 loop spans 16 amino acids. The CDR3 DNA reads TGTGCCAGCAGCTCAAAGGCCCGGACAGGGAACTATGGCTACACCTTC. It is translated as CASSSKARTGNYGYTF.

This chain connects TRBV29-1 to TRBJ1-1; D ambiguous. The CDR3 extends over 13 amino acids. The V end was cut by 1 base, the J end by 4 bases, with 10 bases between. Germline V gene lookup returns CDR1 SQVTM and CDR2 ANQGSEA. The CDR3 nucleotides are TGCAGCGTTGAAGCAGGACTGGGCACTGAAGCTTTCTTT. Translation gives CSVEAGLGTEAFF.

The chain links TRBV15 to TRBJ2-7, with D possibly being TRBD2 (6 bases). With 1 base removed from V and 7 bases from J, the gap between germline ends came to 14 bases. Germline loops: CDR1 LNHNV, CDR2 YYDKDF (reference sequence). The length of the CDR3 is 14 residues. The CDR3 sequence: CATSRVREDLEQYF. Here the CDR3 DNA reads TGTGCCACCAGCAGAGTCAGGGAGGACTTGGAGCAGTACTTC.

The rearrangement uses TRBV7-2 and TRBJ1-5, with 9 positions matching TRBD1. CDR1 SGHTA and CDR2 FQGNSA come from the germline V gene. CDR3 size: 14 residues. With V trimmed by 4 bases and J by 7 bases, 5 bases remained unmatched. The DNA for the CDR3 is TGTGCCAGCAGCTCCGGGACAGGGCGCCAGCCCCAGCATTTT. Protein product: CASSSGTGRQPQHF.

The genes are TRBV2 and TRBJ1-4, with 8 bases that match TRBD1. CDR1 is SNHLY, CDR2 FYNNEI, per germline. The trim removed 4 bases at V and 7 bases at J, leaving 11 bases unmatched. This CDR3 comprises 16 residues. The CDR3 sequence is CASSGPPGGLREKLFF. CDR3 in DNA: TGTGCCAGCAGTGGTCCCCCAGGGGGCTTACGTGAAAAACTGTTTTTT.

The chain is built from TRBV5-4 and TRBJ2-1, with TRBD1 identical over 7 bases. Germline CDR1 reads SGHNT; CDR2 reads YYREEE (reference sequence). The CDR3 is made up of 13 amino acids. V gave up 6 bases and J gave up 5 bases; unmatched junction bases: 5. CDR3 sequence reads: CASTPGQNNEQFF. CDR3 nucleotide sequence: TGTGCCAGCACCCCGGGACAGAACAATGAGCAGTTCTTC.

The chain links TRBV3-1 (or the pseudogene TRBV3-2) to TRBJ1-2; no clear D gene. Trimming cost V 4 bases and J 7 bases, with 16 bases left between them. CDR3 length: 14 residues. Per the germline V gene, CDR1 is LGHDT and CDR2 is YNNKEL (reference sequence). The CDR3 DNA follows: TGTGCCAGCAGCCCCGGTCAGTGGCAGGCTGGCTACACCTTC. Translated, it gives CASSPGQWQAGYTF.